What follows are 31 T cell receptor beta chains derived from one specimen sequenced in a study of tumor and adjacent non-tumor tissue in lung cancer. No cell sorting was done before RNA was extracted from the tissue. Three rounds of nested PCR, following a modified ARM-PCR protocol, produced the TCRbeta library. One entry per CDR3 protein results from TCRdb running MiXCR on the multiplex PCR reads. Of fewer than 120,000 distinct CDR3 sequences listed, over 75% are singletons. The source material was lung tumor tissue. These receptors were taken from a man aged 65 to 79 with non-small cell lung cancer.

Details on this clonotype: One end of the junction fails to match germline, which may point to a read error. The chain couples TRBV4-2 to TRBJ2-7, with 8 positions matching TRBD1. CDR3 length: 17 residues. The germline CDR1 and CDR2 sequences are LGHNA and YNFKEQ. The DNA for the CDR3 is TGTGCCAGCAGCCAAACAGGGGGGACTGGCTCCTCTTCCAAGCAGAACTTC. It encodes CASSQTGGTGSSSKQNF.

As for this clonotype: The CDR3 ends on some other residue instead of the conserved phenylalanine or tryptophan, so this is likely a read error. This chain uses TRBV28 with TRBJ2-7; the D gene is possibly TRBD2 (6 bases). CDR1 and CDR2 (germline): MDHEN, SYDVKM. The CDR3 sequence is 15 residues long. CDR3 residues: CASTSRQAGGYEQYL. In DNA, the CDR3 is TGTGCCAGCACTTCCCGGCAGGCCGGGGGTTACGAACAGTACTTA.

This clonotype occurred many times. The rearrangement links TRBV20-1 to TRBJ2-5; the D is unclear. CDR3 length: 10 amino acids. V lost 5 bases, J lost 4 bases, and 5 bases lay in between. CDR1 is DFQATT, CDR2 SNEGSKA, per germline (reference sequence). CDR3 sequence reads: CSAARETQYF. The CDR3 bases are TGCAGTGCTGCCCGAGAGACCCAGTACTTC.

As regards this clonotype: A junction boundary mismatches the germline segment, possibly from a read error. J is TRBJ2-5 and V is TRBV11-2; 8 bases map to TRBD2. The CDR3 loop spans 16 amino acids. The germline gives CDR1 SGHAT, CDR2 FQNNGV. CDR3 loop: CASSPTPGGGKETQYF. The CDR3 DNA is TGTGCCAGCAGCCCAACTCCTGGCGGGGGGAAAGAGACCCAGTACTTT.

The chain employs TRBV9 and TRBJ2-3; D uncertain. Germline V gene data show CDR1 as SGDLS and CDR2 as YYNGEE. V shed 5 bases and J shed 1 base, with 8 bases lying between them. The CDR3 has 13 amino acids. Here the CDR3 DNA reads TGTGCCAGCAGAGCGCCGGGCACAGATACGCAGTATTTT. Translated: CASRAPGTDTQYF.

On this clonotype: As the CDR3 is not closed by the conserved phenylalanine or tryptophan, this likely results from a read error. The rearrangement joins TRBV29-1 to TRBJ1-5; D is perhaps TRBD1 (6 bases). The germline CDR1 and CDR2 sequences are SQVTM and ANQGSEA. The CDR3 runs to 18 residues. The CDR3 region is CSVEVQPNRALFNQTQHC. CDR3 bases: TGCAGCGTGGAGGTACAGCCTAACAGGGCCCTCTTCAATCAGACCCAGCATTGT.

As for this clonotype: A read error may produce the germline difference seen at one junction end. The chain recombines TRBV29-1 with TRBJ2-4; no reliable D call. Germline V CDR1 and CDR2: SQVTM, ANQGSEA. CDR3 size: 14 residues. CDR3: CSVTLGVSKNIKYF. CDR3 coding DNA: TGCAGCGTTACCCTTGGGGTGTCCAAAAACATTAAGTACTTC.

This chain connects TRBV6-6 to TRBJ2-2; 7 bases align to TRBD1. The V and J ends lost 2 bases and 7 bases, in that order; junction bases with no gene match: 10. CDR1 MNHNY and CDR2 SVGAGI come from the germline V gene (reference sequence). The CDR3 totals 16 residues. This CDR3 reads CASSYRGGRDSGELFF. CDR3 sequence (DNA): TGTGCCAGCAGTTACCGAGGGGGACGGGACAGCGGGGAGCTGTTTTTT.

Comment on this clonotype: Mismatch with germline at one junction end may stem from a read error. The chain is built from TRBV24-1 and TRBJ2-1; no clear D. This CDR3 has 13 amino acids. Per germline, CDR1 KGHDR and CDR2 SFDVKD. The CDR3 DNA is TGTGCCACCAGGTCCAGCTCCTACAATGAGCAGTCCTTC. Its translation is CATRSSSYNEQSF.

A note on this clonotype: The CDR3 does not end in the conserved phenylalanine or tryptophan, so this is likely a read error. V is TRBV11-3 and J is TRBJ2-1; TRBD2 aligns across 12 bases. J gave up 3 bases and V 5 bases, and 8 bases lay outside the gene matches. Germline-derived CDR1 and CDR2 are SGHNT and YENEEA. The CDR3 runs 17 residues. CDR3 protein: CASSLPGTSGRYNEQFS. The DNA for the CDR3 is TGTGCCAGCAGCCTCCCAGGGACTAGCGGGCGCTACAATGAGCAGTTCTCC.

As to this clonotype: Compared with germline, one end of the junction differs, possibly owing to a read error. The chain links TRBV4-2 to TRBJ1-5; 7 nucleotides agree with TRBD1. The CDR3 loop spans 15 amino acids. Germline-derived CDR1 and CDR2 are LGHNA and YNFKEQ. CDR3 loop: CDSSLQGTVDQPQHF. The CDR3 region has the DNA TGTGACAGCAGCCTTCAAGGGACAGTCGATCAGCCCCAGCATTTT.

The rearrangement joins TRBV29-1 to TRBJ1-4; D might be TRBD1 (5 bases). The germline gives CDR1 SQVTM, CDR2 ANQGSEA. V dropped 1 base and J dropped 13 bases, with 16 bases sitting between them. This CDR3 has 13 amino acids. CDR3 protein: CSVEGGTNKILFF. CDR3 nucleotides: TGCAGCGTTGAAGGCGGGACTAATAAAATACTGTTTTTT.

The rearrangement links TRBV6-2 or TRBV6-3 to TRBJ2-3; possible D gene TRBD1, 5 bases. Trimming pared 3 bases from V and 12 bases from J, leaving 22 bases between. Germline CDR1 is MNHEY and CDR2 is SVGEGT. The CDR3 has 15 amino acids. The CDR3 DNA reads TGTGCCAGCAGTTATCGGGCCCCGCAGACAGATATACAGTATTTT. Encoded protein: CASSYRAPQTDIQYF.

As regards this clonotype: Because the CDR3 is missing its conserved closing phenylalanine or tryptophan, this is likely a read error. V and J are TRBV4-1 and TRBJ2-5, with 8 bases matching TRBD2. Germline values: CDR1 MGHRA, CDR2 YSYEKL. The CDR3 runs 15 residues. This chain's CDR3 is CAISLLLAAEETQYY. The CDR3 DNA reads as TGCGCCATCAGCCTCTTACTAGCGGCCGAAGAGACCCAGTACTAC.

Points on this clonotype: The junction shows a germline mismatch at one end, possibly a read error. The chain carries TRBV29-1 and TRBJ1-5; 10 positions agree with TRBD1. This CDR3 region has 14 residues. Germline assignment: CDR1 SQVTM and CDR2 ANQGSEA. CDR3 nucleotides: TGCAGTGTTGAAAGGGACAGGGGCAATCAGCGCCAGCATTTT. Translated: CSVERDRGNQRQHF.

This clonotype came up a few times. The junction shows a germline mismatch at one end, possibly a read error. This chain links TRBV11-2 with TRBJ2-7, with TRBD1 as a possible D gene (6 bases). The germline CDR1 and CDR2 sequences are SGHAT and FQNNGV. This CDR3 has 16 residues. CDR3 sequence reads: CASSPPAGTPIYGQYF. CDR3 coding DNA: TGTGCCAGTAGCCCCCCCGCCGGGACACCAATCTACGGGCAGTACTTC.

This clonotype was observed a single time. A read error may explain this, as a much larger clone is one base away. The V call is TRBV28, the J call TRBJ2-3, with D possibly being TRBD2 (5 bases). CDR1 and CDR2 (germline): MDHEN, SYDVKM. The CDR3 runs to 14 residues. CDR3 DNA sequence: TGTGCCAGCTCTAGAACTCCTAGCACAGATACGCAGTGTTTT. Amino acids: CASSRTPSTDTQCF.

A few counts support this clonotype. One base away lies a much larger clone, so this may be a sequencing read error. The chain links TRBV6-1 to TRBJ1-2; 8 positions match TRBD1. Per the germline V gene, CDR1 is MNHNS and CDR2 is SASEGT. This CDR3 is built from 14 residues. Losses at the gene ends were 4 bases for V and 5 bases for J; bases not matched to a gene: 6. The CDR3, as DNA: TGTGCCAGCAGTGTCGACAGGGGTCCTTATGGCTACACCTTC. It is translated as CASSVDRGPYGYTF.

The gene calls are TRBV14 and TRBJ1-1; D gene uncertain. This CDR3 contains 14 residues. With 7 bases removed from V and 1 base from J, the gap between germline ends came to 13 bases. The germline CDR1 and CDR2 sequences are SGHDN and FVKESK. CDR3 in amino acids: CASTLGRGNTEAFF. As DNA, the CDR3 is TGTGCCAGCACCCTAGGACGGGGGAACACTGAAGCTTTCTTT. Based on the CDR3 plus reference TRBV14 and TRBJ1-1, the full variable domain is EAGVTQFPSHSVIEKGQTVTLRCDPISGHDNLYWYRRVMGKEIKFLLHFVKESKQDESGMPNNRFLAERTGGTYSTLKVQPAELEDSGVYFCASTLGRGNTEAFFGQGTRLTVV.

This chain connects TRBV20-1 to TRBJ1-1; D gene ambiguous. The germline V gene encodes CDR1 DFQATT and CDR2 SNEGSKA (reference sequence). The CDR3 extends over 13 amino acids. The ends were cut back, 8 bases at V and 4 bases at J, with 17 bases in the middle. This CDR3 is CSQNHGESTEAFF. The CDR3 coding sequence is TGCAGTCAGAACCACGGGGAGAGCACTGAAGCTTTCTTT.

On this clonotype itself: Without the conserved terminal phenylalanine or tryptophan, this CDR3 likely stems from a read error. It is unclear where the CDR3 begins or ends on the DNA, so no DNA is shown, and the CDR3 is as TCRdb lists it. The chain combines TRBV6-5 with TRBJ2-7; the listed D gene, TRBD1, was not tested against the DNA. The CDR3 is 14 amino acids long, termini counted. In germline, CDR1 is MNHEY, CDR2 SVGAGI. CDR3 loop: CARSWAGTPREQYL.

This clonotype was detected once. At one end, the junction sequence differs from germline, possibly due to a read error. The chain combines TRBV6-6 with TRBJ1-4, with 7 bases aligning to TRBD1. Looked up from germline, CDR1 is MNHNY and CDR2 is SVGAGI (reference sequence). This CDR3 has 14 amino acids. CDR3 nucleotides: TGTGCAAGCAGCCACACAGGGGAGCAAGTAAAACTGTTTTTT. Encoded protein: CASSHTGEQVKLFF.

Of note for this clonotype: The junction and the germline gene differ at one end; a read error may be behind it. This chain's CDR3 is CACSLRGNQPQHF. In DNA, the CDR3 is TGTGCCTGCAGCTTAAGGGGCAATCAGCCCCAACATTTC. The chain is built from TRBV7-8 and TRBJ1-5, with D perhaps TRBD1 (5 bases). Germline loops: CDR1 SGHVS, CDR2 FQNEAQ. The CDR3 runs 13 residues.

To note about this clonotype: Since a much larger clone is just one base distant, this may be a read error. The chain carries TRBV3-1 and TRBJ1-2; D is possibly TRBD1 (5 bases). Germline V gene sequence: CDR1 LGHDT, CDR2 YNNKEL (reference sequence). The CDR3 extends over 12 amino acids. V lost 7 bases to trimming and J lost 7 bases, with 13 bases between them. The CDR3 DNA reads as TGTGCCAGCAACTTTCGACAGATTGGCTACACCTTC. Residues: CASNFRQIGYTF.

On this clonotype: This clone may be a read error of a much larger clone one base away. The chain joins TRBV20-1 to TRBJ2-3, with D perhaps TRBD2 (5 bases). Per germline, CDR1 DFQATT and CDR2 SNEGSKA (reference sequence). The CDR3 spans 16 residues. The CDR3 DNA is TGCAGTACTAGAGATCTCGCGGGCCCTGGGACAGATACGCAGTATTTT. Translation gives CSTRDLAGPGTDTQYF.

Comments on this clonotype: The conserved final phenylalanine or tryptophan is absent from the CDR3, which likely points to a read error. V usage is TRBV6-6 and J usage is TRBJ1-5, with 9 bases fitting TRBD1. The CDR3 runs 19 residues. Looked up from germline, CDR1 is MNHNY and CDR2 is SVGAGI (reference sequence). The CDR3 loop reads CAISTPKQQTGGSNQPQHL. In DNA, the CDR3 is TGTGCCATCAGTACACCTAAGCAGCAGACAGGGGGGAGCAATCAGCCCCAGCATCTT.

As concerns this clonotype: At one boundary the junction diverges from the germline segment, which might be a read error. The chain uses TRBV5-5 and TRBJ2-7, with D possibly being TRBD1 (6 bases). The CDR3 totals 14 residues. CDR1 and CDR2 from the germline V gene are SGHKS and YYEKEE (reference sequence). The CDR3 nucleotides read TGTGCCAGCAGTTTGCAGGGGCCGCCCTACAAGCAGTACTTC. Encoded protein: CASSLQGPPYKQYF.

A word on this clonotype: One end of the junction does not line up with germline, which may come from a read error. The V call is TRBV11-1, the J call TRBJ1-1; 7 bases are a match to TRBD1. The germline V gene encodes CDR1 SGHAT and CDR2 FQDESV (reference sequence). The CDR3 is 16 amino acids. The CDR3 is CASSLKTGWMNSESFF. In nucleotides, the CDR3 is TGCGCCAGCAGCTTGAAGACAGGGTGGATGAACTCTGAATCTTTCTTT.

A remark on this clonotype: Without the conserved terminal phenylalanine or tryptophan, this CDR3 likely stems from a read error. J is TRBJ2-1 and V is TRBV12-3 or TRBV12-4; either TRBD1 or TRBD2 may supply D (7 bases each). This CDR3 has 16 amino acids. V shed 4 bases and J shed 7 bases, with 20 bases lying between them. The CDR3 spells CASSWGGLGRGNEQFL. CDR3 DNA sequence: TGTGCCAGCAGTTGGGGGGGTTTGGGCAGGGGGAATGAGCAGTTCCTC.

Concerning this clonotype: An end of the junction differs from the germline gene, which may be a read error. This chain links TRBV10-2 with TRBJ2-2; 9 nucleotides line up with TRBD2. Germline lookup yields CDR1 WSHSY and CDR2 SAAADI. The CDR3 covers 14 residues. The CDR3 region has the DNA TGCGCCAGCAGGCTAGCGGGGCCCAGCGGGGAGCTATTTTTT. It specifies CASRLAGPSGELFF.

A word on this clonotype: A read error is possible here, since a much larger clone lies one base away. V usage is TRBV7-8 and J usage is TRBJ2-5, with D hard to call. The germline CDR1 and CDR2 sequences are SGHVS and FQNEAQ. The CDR3 is 19 residues long. As DNA, the CDR3 is TGTGCCAGCAGCTTAGTGGTTGCCGTGGATCAGTGGTTCCAAGAGGCCCAGTACTTC. Protein sequence: CASSLVVAVDQWFQEAQYF.